Sequencing of this TCR beta chain was carried out in a study of T cell changes during pregnancy in multiple sclerosis. Repertoires were generated with immunoSEQ multiplex PCR, while TCRdb's copy carries only in-frame clones and drops some. The data hold roughly 70,000 clones, with over 80% observed a single time. This CDR3 is built from 12 residues. Trimming shortened V by 5 bases and J by 10 bases, and 12 bases separated the two germline ends. In germline, CDR1 is SGHNT, CDR2 YENEEA. This rearrangement joins TRBV11-3 to TRBJ2-1; D is unresolved. This receptor was taken from a female donor in good health, enrolled as a control in a pregnancy study. Sequences were derived from peripheral blood, sampled in the third trimester of pregnancy. The CDR3 protein is CASSNSDGEQFF. Here the CDR3 DNA reads TGTGCCAGCAGCAACAGTGATGGCGAGCAGTTCTTC.